A single sample is the source of the 2 T cell receptor beta chains below, sequenced in a study of T cells expressing NK-cell markers. Reprocessing the 5' RACE reads, TCRdb reports a single entry for every CDR3 protein and omits DNA. The sample's table shows about 380,000 distinct CDR3 sequences. Sequences were obtained from blood T cells: a sorted CD56 or NKG2C T cell subset, CD4+ or CD8+ T cells, or bulk PBMC T cells (not recorded which). The receptors stem from a man aged 18-70 years in good health.

The chain's CDR3 is CASSCRQWFYEQYF. V is TRBV7-6 and J is TRBJ2-7. This CDR3 contains 14 residues. CDR1 is SGHVS, CDR2 FNYEAQ, per germline.

The CDR3 here is CASSNTFEAFF. The J gene is TRBJ1-1, the V gene TRBV6-6. CDR3 size: 11 residues. CDR1 and CDR2 (germline): MNHNY, SVGAGI (reference sequence).